This T cell receptor beta chain appears in the sequencing data of a study of blood T cells in healthy people across ages. Sample-barcoded 5' priming and a J-beta primer mix drove a second PCR of roughly 6 to 12 cycles. One entry per CDR3 protein results from TCRdb running MiXCR on the 5' RACE reads. Of some 890,000 distinct CDR3 sequences listed, almost 30% are singletons. CDR1 and CDR2 from the germline V gene are SGHTA and FQGNSA. Trimming took 3 bases from V and 3 from J; bases not matched to a gene: 4. This CDR3 is 14 amino acids long. Whole-study results and caveats: Observed TCR beta diversity per million T cells went down as age went up. This fall followed a roughly linear course with age.

Comment on this clonotype: Its antigen is undetermined.

These same data were also listed under a study on T cells of mothers and their children. That source adds: Every mother produced more than 9.5 million TCR beta CDR3 reads, whereas every child provided 3 million to 3.5 million.

This chain joins TRBV7-2 and TRBJ2-7; 8 bases agree with TRBD1. Sample: blood. This TCR was sampled from a woman in her 40s in good health. The DNA for the CDR3 is TGTGCCAGCAGCTTCGGGACAGGCTACTACGAGCAGTACTTC. Residues: CASSFGTGYYEQYF.